This paragraph reports one T cell receptor (beta chain). Trimming stripped 6 bases from V and 2 bases from J, with 13 bases between. Germline V gene lookup returns CDR1 DFQATT and CDR2 SNEGSKA (reference sequence). The CDR3 has 13 amino acids. The sample belongs to a study of early T cells in non-severe SARS-CoV-2 infection. One entry per CDR3 protein results from TCRdb running MiXCR on the 5' RACE reads. The sample records approximately 84,000 distinct CDR3 sequences, roughly 13% being singletons. The sequencing input was whole blood. This clonotype originated in an adult who was a healthcare worker with PCR-confirmed SARS-CoV-2 infection or an uninfected control (not recorded which). This rearrangement joins TRBV20-1 to TRBJ1-1; D gene unclear. As DNA, the CDR3 is TGCAGTGCCGTCAGACCTTTTAACACTGAAGCTTTCTTT. Translating it yields CSAVRPFNTEAFF.